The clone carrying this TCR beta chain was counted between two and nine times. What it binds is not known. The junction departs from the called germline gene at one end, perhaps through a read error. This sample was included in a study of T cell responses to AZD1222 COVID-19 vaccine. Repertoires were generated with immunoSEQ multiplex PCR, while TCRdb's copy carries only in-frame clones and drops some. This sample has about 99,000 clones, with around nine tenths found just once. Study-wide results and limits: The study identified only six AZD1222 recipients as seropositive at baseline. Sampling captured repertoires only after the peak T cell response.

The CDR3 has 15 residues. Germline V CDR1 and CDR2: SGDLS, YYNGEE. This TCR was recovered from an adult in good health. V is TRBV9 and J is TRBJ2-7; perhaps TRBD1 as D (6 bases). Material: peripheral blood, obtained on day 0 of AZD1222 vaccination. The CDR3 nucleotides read TGTGCCAGCAGCGTAACTTGGACAGACTCCCACGAGCAGTACTTC. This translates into CASSVTWTDSHEQYF.